This T cell receptor (beta chain) was profiled in a study of cytomegalovirus exposure and HLA in healthy donors. Study-level results: Later, an analysis found that TCR clusters from the first cohort tended to co-occur in the 130 or so validation repertoires. Reported performance of the classifier showed diagnosis of cytomegalovirus status with high specificity and sensitivity.

Germline CDR1 is KGHSH and CDR2 is LQKENI. Trimming shortened V by 6 bases and J by 0 bases, and 12 bases separated the two germline ends. The CDR3 is 15 amino acids. With respect to this clone: What it binds is unknown.

The assay was immunoSEQ multiplex PCR, and TCRdb's table has in-frame clones only and misses some. The data contain 250,000 to 350,000 clones, 87% of them singletons. This clonotype was sampled from a woman aged 25-40 years in good health and CMV-seropositive. V and J are TRBV18 and TRBJ1-3; TRBD1 is a possible D gene (6 bases). The sequenced sample consisted of PBMCs. Here the CDR3 DNA reads TGTGCCAGCTCGACAGGACCGACCTCTGGAAACACCATATATTTT. The encoded protein is CASSTGPTSGNTIYF.